The sequence of this TCR beta chain was determined in a study of naive and memory T cell subsets. Study conclusions and caveats: Naive repertoires, especially CD8, held a few larger clonotypes, possibly memory cells re-expressing CD45RA. There was no ground truth to check naive and memory subset results. Over 95% of naive TCR sequences appeared only once after error correction, unlike memory subsets.

Cells stained for CD3, CD4, CD8, CD45RA and CD27 were sorted into four subsets. An equimolar mix of two oligonucleotides served as the beta constant-region primer for TRBC1 and TRBC2. The ligated cDNA underwent four PCR rounds using SP2 and nested alpha and beta constant-region primers. Ligation attached a single-stranded oligonucleotide with a 12-nucleotide UMI and the SP2 primer to the cDNA 3' end. MiXCR, applied by TCRdb to the UMI-ligation and nested PCR reads, yields one record per CDR3 protein. The sample lists about 100,000 distinct CDR3 sequences; 13% to 15% were seen once. This clonotype was observed at least ten times. The target antigen is unknown. The CDR3 runs 13 residues. Trimming cost V 0 bases and J 3 bases, with 6 bases left between them.

The sequencing sample was made of naive CD8+ T cells from blood. This TCR came from a human donor in good health. The chain links TRBV12-3 or TRBV12-4 to TRBJ2-7; no clear D gene. CDR3 bases: TGTGCCAGCAGTTTAGCGGGAAACTACGAGCAGTACTTC. Protein sequence: CASSLAGNYEQYF.